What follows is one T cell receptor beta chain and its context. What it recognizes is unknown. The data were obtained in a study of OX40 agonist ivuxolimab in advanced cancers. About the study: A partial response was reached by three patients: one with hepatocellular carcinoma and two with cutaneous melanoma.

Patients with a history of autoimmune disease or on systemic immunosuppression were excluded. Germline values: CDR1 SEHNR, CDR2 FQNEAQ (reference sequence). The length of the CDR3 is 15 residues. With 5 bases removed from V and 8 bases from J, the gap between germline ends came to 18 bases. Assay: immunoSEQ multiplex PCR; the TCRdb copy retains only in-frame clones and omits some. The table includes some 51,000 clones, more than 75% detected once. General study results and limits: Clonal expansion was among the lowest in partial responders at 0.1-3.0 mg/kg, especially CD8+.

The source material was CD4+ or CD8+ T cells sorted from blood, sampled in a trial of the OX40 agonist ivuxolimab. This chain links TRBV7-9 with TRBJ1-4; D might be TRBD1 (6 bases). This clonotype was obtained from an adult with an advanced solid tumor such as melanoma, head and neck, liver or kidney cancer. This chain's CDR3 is CASSPDTGRLEKLFF. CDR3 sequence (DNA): TGTGCCAGCAGCCCCGATACAGGGCGTCTCGAAAAACTGTTTTTT.